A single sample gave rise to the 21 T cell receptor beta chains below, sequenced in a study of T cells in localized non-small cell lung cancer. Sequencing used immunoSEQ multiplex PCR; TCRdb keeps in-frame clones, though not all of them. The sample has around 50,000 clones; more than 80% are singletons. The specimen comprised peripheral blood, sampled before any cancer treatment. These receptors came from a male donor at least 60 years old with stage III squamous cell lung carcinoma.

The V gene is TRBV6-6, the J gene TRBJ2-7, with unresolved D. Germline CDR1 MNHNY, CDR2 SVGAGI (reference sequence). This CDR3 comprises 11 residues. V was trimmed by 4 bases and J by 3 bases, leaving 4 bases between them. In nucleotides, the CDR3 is TGTGCCAGCAGTTCCTACTACGAGCAGTACTTC. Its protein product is CASSSYYEQYF.

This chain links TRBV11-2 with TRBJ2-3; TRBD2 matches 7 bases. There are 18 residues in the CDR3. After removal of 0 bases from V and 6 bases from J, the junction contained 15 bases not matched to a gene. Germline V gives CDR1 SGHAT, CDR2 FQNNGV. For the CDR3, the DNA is TGTGCCAGCAGCTTAGATCGGATAAAAGCGGGACTCGGGGATACGCAGTATTTT. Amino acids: CASSLDRIKAGLGDTQYF.

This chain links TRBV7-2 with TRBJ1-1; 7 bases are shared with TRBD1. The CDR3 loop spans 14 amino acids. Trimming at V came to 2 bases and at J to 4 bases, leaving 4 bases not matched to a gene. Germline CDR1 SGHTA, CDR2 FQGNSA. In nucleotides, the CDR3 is TGTGCCAGCAGCTTACGGCAGGGGGGCACTGAAGCTTTCTTT. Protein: CASSLRQGGTEAFF. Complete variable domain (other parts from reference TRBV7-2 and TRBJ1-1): GAGVSQSPSNKVTEKGKDVELRCDPISGHTALYWYRQSLGQGLEFLIYFQGNSAPDKSGLPSDRFSAERTGGSVSTLTIQRTQQEDSAVYLCASSLRQGGTEAFFGQGTRLTVV.

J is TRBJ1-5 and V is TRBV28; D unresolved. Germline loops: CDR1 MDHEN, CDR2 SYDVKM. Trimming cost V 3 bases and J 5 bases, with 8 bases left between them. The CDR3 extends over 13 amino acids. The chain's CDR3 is CASSFGVDQPQHF. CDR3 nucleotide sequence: TGTGCCAGCAGTTTTGGGGTGGATCAGCCCCAGCATTTT.

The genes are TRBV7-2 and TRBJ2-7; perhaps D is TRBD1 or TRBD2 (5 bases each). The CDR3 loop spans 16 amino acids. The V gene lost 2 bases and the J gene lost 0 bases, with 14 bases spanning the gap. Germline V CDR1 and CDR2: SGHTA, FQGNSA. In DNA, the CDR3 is TGTGCCAGCAGCTTAATCGGTGGGGGAAGCTCCTACGAGCAGTACTTC. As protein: CASSLIGGGSSYEQYF.

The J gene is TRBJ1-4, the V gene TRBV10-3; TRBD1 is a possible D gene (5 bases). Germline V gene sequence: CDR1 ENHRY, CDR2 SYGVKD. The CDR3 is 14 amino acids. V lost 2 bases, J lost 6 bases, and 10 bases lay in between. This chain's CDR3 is CAISENGGDEKLFF. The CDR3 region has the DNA TGTGCCATCAGTGAGAACGGGGGGGATGAAAAACTGTTTTTT.

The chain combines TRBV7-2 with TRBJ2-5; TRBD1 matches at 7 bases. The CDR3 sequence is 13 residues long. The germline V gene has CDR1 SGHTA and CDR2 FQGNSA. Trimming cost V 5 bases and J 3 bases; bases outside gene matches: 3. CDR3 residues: CASSRGQKETQYF. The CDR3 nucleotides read TGTGCCAGCAGCCGGGGACAGAAAGAGACCCAGTACTTC.

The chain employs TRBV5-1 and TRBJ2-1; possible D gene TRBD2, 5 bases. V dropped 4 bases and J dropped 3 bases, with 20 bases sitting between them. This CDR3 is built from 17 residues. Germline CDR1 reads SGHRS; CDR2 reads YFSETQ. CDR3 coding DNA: TGCGCCAGCAGCCCCCCATTTCGGGAATTCTACTACAATGAGCAGTTCTTC. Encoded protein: CASSPPFREFYYNEQFF.

CDR3 residues: CASRFGPSGNTIYF. In nucleotides, the CDR3 is TGCGCCAGCAGGTTCGGTCCGTCTGGAAACACCATATATTTT. The chain uses TRBV5-1 and TRBJ1-3, with unresolved D. The CDR3 consists of 14 residues. The V end was cut by 5 bases, the J end by 1 base, with 10 bases between. Germline V gives CDR1 SGHRS, CDR2 YFSETQ.

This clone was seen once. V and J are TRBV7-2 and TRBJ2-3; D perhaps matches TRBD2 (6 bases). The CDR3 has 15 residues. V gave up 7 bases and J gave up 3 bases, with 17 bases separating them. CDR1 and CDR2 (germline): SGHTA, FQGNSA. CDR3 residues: CASIVRAGLTDTQYF. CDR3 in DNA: TGTGCCAGCATCGTGAGGGCGGGGTTGACAGATACGCAGTATTTT.

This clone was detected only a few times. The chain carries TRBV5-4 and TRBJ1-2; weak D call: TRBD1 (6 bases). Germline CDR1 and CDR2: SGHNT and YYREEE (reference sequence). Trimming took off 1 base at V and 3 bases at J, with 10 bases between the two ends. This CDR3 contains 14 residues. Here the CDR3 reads CASSLLGGDYGYTF. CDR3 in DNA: TGTGCCAGCAGCTTGCTGGGGGGCGACTATGGCTACACCTTC. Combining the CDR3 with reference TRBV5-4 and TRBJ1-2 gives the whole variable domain ETGVTQSPTHLIKTRGQQVTLRCSSQSGHNTVSWYQQALGQGPQFIFQYYREEENGRGNFPPRFSGLQFPNYSSELNVNALELDDSALYLCASSLLGGDYGYTFGSGTRLTVV.

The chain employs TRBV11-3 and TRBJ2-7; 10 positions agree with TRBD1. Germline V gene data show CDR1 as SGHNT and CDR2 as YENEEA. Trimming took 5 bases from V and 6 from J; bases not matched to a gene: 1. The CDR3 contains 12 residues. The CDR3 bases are TGTGCCAGCAGCCGGGACAGGGGCGAGCAGTACTTC. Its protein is CASSRDRGEQYF.

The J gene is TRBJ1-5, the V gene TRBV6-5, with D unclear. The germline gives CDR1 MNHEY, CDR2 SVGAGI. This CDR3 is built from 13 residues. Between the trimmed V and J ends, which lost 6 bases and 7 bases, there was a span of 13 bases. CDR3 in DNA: TGTGCCAGCAGGCTAGAGGTTAGGCAGCCCCAGCATTTT. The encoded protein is CASRLEVRQPQHF.

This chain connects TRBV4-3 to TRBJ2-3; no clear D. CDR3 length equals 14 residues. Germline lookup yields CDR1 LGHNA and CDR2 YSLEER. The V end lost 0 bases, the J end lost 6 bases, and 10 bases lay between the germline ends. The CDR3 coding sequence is TGCGCCAGCAGCCAAGACGTGAGTTTCGATACGCAGTATTTT. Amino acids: CASSQDVSFDTQYF.

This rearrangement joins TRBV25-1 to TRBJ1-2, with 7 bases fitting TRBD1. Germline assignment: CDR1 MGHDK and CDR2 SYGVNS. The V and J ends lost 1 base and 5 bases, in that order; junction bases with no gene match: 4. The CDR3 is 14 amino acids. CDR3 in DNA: TGTGCCAGCAGTGAATCCGGGACAGCTTATGGCTACACCTTC. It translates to CASSESGTAYGYTF.

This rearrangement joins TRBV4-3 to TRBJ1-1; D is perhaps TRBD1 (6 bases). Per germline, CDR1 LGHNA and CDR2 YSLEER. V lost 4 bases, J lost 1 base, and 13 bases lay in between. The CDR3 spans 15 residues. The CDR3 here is CASSPTGGANTEAFF. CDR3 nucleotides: TGCGCCAGCAGCCCGACGGGGGGGGCGAACACTGAAGCTTTCTTT.

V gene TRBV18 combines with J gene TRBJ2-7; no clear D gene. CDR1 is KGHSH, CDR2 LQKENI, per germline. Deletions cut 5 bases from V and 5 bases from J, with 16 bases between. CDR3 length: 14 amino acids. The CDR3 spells CASSMQTQPNEQYF. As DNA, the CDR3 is TGTGCCAGCTCAATGCAGACTCAGCCGAACGAGCAGTACTTC. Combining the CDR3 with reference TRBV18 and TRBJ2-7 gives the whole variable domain NAGVMQNPRHLVRRRGQEARLRCSPMKGHSHVYWYRQLPEEGLKFMVYLQKENIIDESGMPKERFSAEFPKEGPSILRIQQVVRGDSAAYFCASSMQTQPNEQYFGPGTRLTVT.

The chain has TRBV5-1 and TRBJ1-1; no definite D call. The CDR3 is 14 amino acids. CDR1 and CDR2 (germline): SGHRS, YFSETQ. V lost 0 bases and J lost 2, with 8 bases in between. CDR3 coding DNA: TGCGCCAGCAGCTTGGCGGGAAGTAACACTGAAGCTTTCTTT. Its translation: CASSLAGSNTEAFF.

The CDR3 bases are TGTGCCAGCAGCCCCTCCGGGACTAGCTCCTACAATGAGCAGTTCTTC. The encoded protein is CASSPSGTSSYNEQFF. The genes are TRBV9 and TRBJ2-1, with 8 nucleotides matching TRBD2. Germline V gene data show CDR1 as SGDLS and CDR2 as YYNGEE. V lost 4 bases to trimming and J lost 0 bases; unmatched junction nucleotides: 6. CDR3 length: 16 amino acids.

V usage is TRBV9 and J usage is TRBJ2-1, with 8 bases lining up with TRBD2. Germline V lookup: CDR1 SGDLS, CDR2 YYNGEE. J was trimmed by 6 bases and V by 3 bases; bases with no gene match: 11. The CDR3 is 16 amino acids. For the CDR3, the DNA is TGTGCCAGCAGCGCCGATCTAGCGGGTCTCCGCAATGAGCAGTTCTTC. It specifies CASSADLAGLRNEQFF.

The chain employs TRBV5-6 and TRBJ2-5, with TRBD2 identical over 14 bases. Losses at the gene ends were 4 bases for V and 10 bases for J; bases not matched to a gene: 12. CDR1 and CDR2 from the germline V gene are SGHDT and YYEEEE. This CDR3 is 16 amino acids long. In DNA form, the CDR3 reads TGTGCCAGCAGCAGAACCGGGACTAGCGGGAGTTGGGGCCAGTACTTC. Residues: CASSRTGTSGSWGQYF. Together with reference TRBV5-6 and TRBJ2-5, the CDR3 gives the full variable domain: DAGVTQSPTHLIKTRGQQVTLRCSPKSGHDTVSWYQQALGQGPQFIFQYYEEEERQRGNFPDRFSGHQFPNYSSELNVNALLLGDSALYLCASSRTGTSGSWGQYFGPGTRLLVL.